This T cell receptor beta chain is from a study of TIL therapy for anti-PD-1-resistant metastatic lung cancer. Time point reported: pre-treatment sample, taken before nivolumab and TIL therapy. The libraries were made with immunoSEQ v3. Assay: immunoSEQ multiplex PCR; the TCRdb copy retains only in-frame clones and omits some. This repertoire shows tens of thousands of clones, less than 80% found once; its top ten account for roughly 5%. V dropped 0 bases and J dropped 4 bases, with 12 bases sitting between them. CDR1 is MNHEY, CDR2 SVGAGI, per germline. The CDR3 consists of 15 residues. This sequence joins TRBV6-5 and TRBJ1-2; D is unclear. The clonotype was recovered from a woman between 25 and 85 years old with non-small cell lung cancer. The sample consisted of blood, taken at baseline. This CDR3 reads CASSYSSALGYGYTF. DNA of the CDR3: TGTGCCAGCAGTTACTCGTCAGCCTTGGGCTATGGCTACACCTTC.